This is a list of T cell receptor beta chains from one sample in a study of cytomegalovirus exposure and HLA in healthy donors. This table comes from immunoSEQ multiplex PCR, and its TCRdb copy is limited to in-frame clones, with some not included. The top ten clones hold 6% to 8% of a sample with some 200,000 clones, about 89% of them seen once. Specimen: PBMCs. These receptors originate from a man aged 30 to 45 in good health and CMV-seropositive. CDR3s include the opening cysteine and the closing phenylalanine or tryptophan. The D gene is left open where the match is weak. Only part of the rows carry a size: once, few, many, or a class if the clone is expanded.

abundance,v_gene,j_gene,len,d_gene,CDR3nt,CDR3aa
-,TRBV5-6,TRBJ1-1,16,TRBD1,TGTGCCAGCAGCAGATTCCGGGACAGGGGTTACACTGAAGCTTTCTTT,CASSRFRDRGYTEAFF
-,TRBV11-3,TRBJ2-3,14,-,TGTGCCAGCAGCTTAGAACTAGTCTCAGATACGCAGTATTTT,CASSLELVSDTQYF
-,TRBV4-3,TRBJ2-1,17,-,TGCGCCAGCGCAGCGATGAGGAGCGGCGGGTATTACAATGAGCAGTTCTTC,CASAAMRSGGYYNEQFF
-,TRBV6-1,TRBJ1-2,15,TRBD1,TGTGCCAGCAGTGCTGGCCGGGACAGGGTTGGAGGCTACACCTTC,CASSAGRDRVGGYTF
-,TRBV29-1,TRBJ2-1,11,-,TGCAGCGTGGCTCTTAGCGATGAGCAGTTCTTC,CSVALSDEQFF
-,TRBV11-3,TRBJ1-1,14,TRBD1,TGTGCCAGCCGGCGTCAACAGGGGGGTACTGAAGCTTTCTTT,CASRRQQGGTEAFF
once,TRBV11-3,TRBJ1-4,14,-,TGTGCCAGCAGCCTTTCGCCCTGGGGTGAAAAACTGTTTTTT,CASSLSPWGEKLFF
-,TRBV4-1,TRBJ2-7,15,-,TGCGCCAGCAGCCAAGGGTGGGGGGCTCCGGGGGAGCAGTACTTC,CASSQGWGAPGEQYF
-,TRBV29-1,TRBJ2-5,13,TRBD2,TGCAGCGTTGGAGCGGGGGGTCAAGAGACCCAGTACTTC,CSVGAGGQETQYF
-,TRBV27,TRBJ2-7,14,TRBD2,TGTGCCAGCAGTTTGCGGGAGGGATCCTACGAGCAGTACTTC,CASSLREGSYEQYF
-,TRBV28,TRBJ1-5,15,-,TGTGCCAGCAGGGTATGGGGGTATAGCAATCAGCCCCAGCATTTT,CASRVWGYSNQPQHF
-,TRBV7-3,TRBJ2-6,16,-,TGTGCCAGCAGCTTAGGCGAGGGCTCTGGGGCCAACGTCCTGACTTTC,CASSLGEGSGANVLTF
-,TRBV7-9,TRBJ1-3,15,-,TGTGCCAGCAGCTCACTTGCGGGTTCTGGAAACACCATATATTTT,CASSSLAGSGNTIYF
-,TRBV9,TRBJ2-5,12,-,TGTGCCAGCAGGGGGACCGATCTTTTGTGGCACTTC,CASRGTDLLWHF
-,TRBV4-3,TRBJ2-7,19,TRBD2,TGCGCCAGCAGCCTGAACAGCGGGGGGCCCGAACATCGCACCTACGAGCAGTACTTC,CASSLNSGGPEHRTYEQYF
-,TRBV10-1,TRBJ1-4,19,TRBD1,TGCGCCAGCAATAGATGGGATCGACAGGGGGTTAATCTGGGGGAAAAACTGTTTTTT,CASNRWDRQGVNLGEKLFF
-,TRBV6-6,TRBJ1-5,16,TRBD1,TGTGCCAGCAGCCCGCGCCGGGACAGGGTGGTACAGCCCCAGCATTTT,CASSPRRDRVVQPQHF
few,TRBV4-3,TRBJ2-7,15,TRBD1,TGCGCCAGCAGCCTCGGGACAGGGGACCTCTACGAGCAGTACTTC,CASSLGTGDLYEQYF
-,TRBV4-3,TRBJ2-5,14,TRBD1,TGCGCCAGCAGCCACGGGACAGGGGAAGAGACCCAGTACTTC,CASSHGTGEETQYF
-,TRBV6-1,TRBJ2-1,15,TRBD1,TGTGCCAGCAGTGAAGGACAGGGGTGGGGTAATGAGCAGTTCTTC,CASSEGQGWGNEQFF
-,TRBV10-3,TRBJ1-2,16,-,TGTGCCATCAGTGAGTCGGGGACCGCAGCCTACTATGGCTACACCTTC,CAISESGTAAYYGYTF
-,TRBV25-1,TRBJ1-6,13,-,TGTGCCAGCAGTGAATGGGGGATTTCACCCCTCCACTTT,CASSEWGISPLHF
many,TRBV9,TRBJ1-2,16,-,TGTGCCAGCAGCGTAGAGGCAAGGGACCCTCCATCTGGCTACACCTTC,CASSVEARDPPSGYTF
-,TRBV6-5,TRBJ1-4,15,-,TGTGCCAGCAGTTATGATCTCACGACTAATGAAAAACTGTTTTTT,CASSYDLTTNEKLFF
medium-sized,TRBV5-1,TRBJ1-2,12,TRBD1,TGCGCCAGCAGGGGGGACAGCTATGGCTACACCTTC,CASRGDSYGYTF
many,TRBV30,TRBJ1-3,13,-,TGTGCCTGGATAGTGGCCTCTGGAAACACCATATATTTT,CAWIVASGNTIYF